This entry lists 25 T cell receptor beta chains sequenced from one sample in a study of PD-1 blockade in classical Hodgkin lymphoma. Clones were read by immunoSEQ multiplex PCR, and TCRdb kept only the in-frame ones, dropping some. The sample lists roughly 21,000 clones; approximately 90% were seen once. Time point specified: newly diagnosed, previously untreated cHL patient sample. Isolated CD8+ T cells were derived from thawed PBMCs through magnetic negative selection. Sequencing was performed on CD8+ T cells from blood. The source of these receptors is a human donor with classical Hodgkin lymphoma.

The gene calls are TRBV29-1 and TRBJ2-1; 7 nucleotides line up with TRBD1. The CDR3 is 16 amino acids. V trimming: 1 base; J trimming: 6 bases; junction bases outside the gene matches: 12. The germline V gene encodes CDR1 SQVTM and CDR2 ANQGSEA. CDR3 in amino acids: CSVEGPDGRGLNEQFF. DNA for the CDR3: TGCAGCGTTGAAGGCCCGGACGGAAGGGGGCTCAATGAGCAGTTCTTC.

This chain uses TRBV27 with TRBJ2-1; no reliable D call. Between the trimmed V and J ends, which lost 3 bases and 2 bases, there was a span of 14 bases. The germline CDR1 and CDR2 sequences are MNHEY and SMNVEV (reference sequence). This CDR3 region has 16 residues. This CDR3 is CASSFSVKPPYNEQFF. For the CDR3, the DNA is TGTGCCAGCAGTTTCTCGGTCAAACCACCCTACAATGAGCAGTTCTTC.

The J gene is TRBJ2-3, the V gene TRBV30; weak D call: TRBD2 (6 bases). V was pared by 1 base and J by 10 bases, with 18 bases between. CDR1 and CDR2 (germline): GTSNPN, SVGIG (reference sequence). The CDR3 runs 14 residues. The DNA of the CDR3 is TGTGCCTGGAGTGCTTGGGGGGACCAGACCGCGCAGTATTTT. This translates into CAWSAWGDQTAQYF.

The chain joins TRBV19 to TRBJ1-4; possible D gene TRBD1, 6 bases. This CDR3 is built from 16 residues. Germline V gives CDR1 LNHDA, CDR2 SQIVND (reference sequence). V shed 7 bases and J shed 2 bases, with 17 bases lying between them. CDR3 sequence (DNA): TGTGCCAGTACCGATTACAGGGAACGCACTAATGAAAAACTGTTTTTT. Translated: CASTDYRERTNEKLFF.

The V and J genes are TRBV5-8 and TRBJ2-4; 9 nucleotides line up with TRBD1. V gave up 0 bases and J gave up 0 bases; unmatched junction bases: 7. Germline CDR1 and CDR2: SGHTS and YDEGEE. The CDR3 covers 18 residues. As DNA, the CDR3 is TGTGCCAGCAGCTTGGACTGGACAGGGGTTCTAGCCAAAAACATTCAGTACTTC. It is translated as CASSLDWTGVLAKNIQYF.

The gene calls are TRBV7-8 and TRBJ2-7, with 9 bases that match TRBD1. After removal of 3 bases from V and 5 bases from J, the junction contained 11 bases not matched to a gene. Germline CDR1 reads SGHVS; CDR2 reads FQNEAQ. The CDR3 extends over 16 amino acids. For the CDR3, the DNA is TGTGCCAGCAGCTTGGGACCGGGACAGGGTTTCGACGAGCAGTACTTC. Its translation: CASSLGPGQGFDEQYF.

The CDR3, as DNA: TGTGCCAGCTCACCAGACAGGAACTATGGCTACACCTTC. Protein sequence: CASSPDRNYGYTF. The chain joins TRBV18 to TRBJ1-2; D is perhaps TRBD1 (6 bases). Trimming stripped 2 bases from V and 2 bases from J, with 6 bases between. The CDR3 spans 13 residues. Germline V lookup: CDR1 KGHSH, CDR2 LQKENI.

This rearrangement joins TRBV11-2 to TRBJ2-2, with D possibly matching TRBD1 (5 bases). From germline, CDR1 is SGHAT and CDR2 FQNNGV. V lost 3 bases and J lost 6, with 8 bases in between. There are 13 residues in the CDR3. The CDR3 DNA reads TGTGCCAGCAGCTTTAAAGGGGCCGGGGAGCTGTTTTTT. Translation: CASSFKGAGELFF.

This clone was detected only a few times. The genes are TRBV5-4 and TRBJ2-3, with 9 bases fitting TRBD2. Trimming at V came to 1 base and at J to 4 bases, leaving 13 bases not matched to a gene. This CDR3 spans 18 amino acids. Germline V gives CDR1 SGHNT, CDR2 YYREEE (reference sequence). CDR3 amino acids: CASSLSLSGRSRSDTQYF. Written as DNA, the CDR3 is TGTGCCAGCAGCTTGTCTCTTAGCGGGAGATCAAGGTCAGATACGCAGTATTTT.

V is TRBV4-3 and J is TRBJ2-3; D might be TRBD2 (6 bases). The germline CDR1 and CDR2 sequences are LGHNA and YSLEER. V was shortened by 0 bases and J by 2 bases, with 12 bases between the two germline ends. The CDR3 is 16 residues long. Here the CDR3 reads CASSQDFGGVTDTQYF. The CDR3 region has the DNA TGCGCCAGCAGCCAAGATTTCGGGGGAGTCACAGATACGCAGTATTTT.

The V call is TRBV7-9, the J call TRBJ2-7, with a tentative D call TRBD1 (5 bases). V lost 5 bases, J lost 6 bases, and 11 bases lay in between. The CDR3 covers 12 residues. Germline V gene lookup returns CDR1 SEHNR and CDR2 FQNEAQ (reference sequence). This CDR3 is CASSHYRFEQYF. The CDR3 DNA reads TGTGCCAGCAGCCATTACAGGTTCGAGCAGTACTTC.

This chain connects TRBV7-9 to TRBJ2-7; 8 bases line up with TRBD2. The CDR3 covers 13 residues. V trimming: 5 bases; J trimming: 4 bases; junction bases outside the gene matches: 4. The germline CDR1 and CDR2 sequences are SEHNR and FQNEAQ (reference sequence). Here the CDR3 DNA reads TGTGCCAGCAGCCCCACGGGGGGGTACGAGCAGTACTTC. Translation gives CASSPTGGYEQYF.

The gene calls are TRBV7-2 and TRBJ2-3; D gene unclear. This CDR3 contains 15 residues. V gave up 5 bases and J gave up 1 base, with 13 bases separating them. Looked up from germline, CDR1 is SGHTA and CDR2 is FQGNSA. The CDR3 sequence is CASSPGPTRTDTQYF. The CDR3 DNA reads as TGTGCCAGCAGCCCCGGGCCGACCCGCACAGATACGCAGTATTTT.

The gene calls are TRBV15 and TRBJ1-5, with TRBD1 as a possible D gene (6 bases). Germline V lookup: CDR1 LNHNV, CDR2 YYDKDF (reference sequence). Trimming pared 0 bases from V and 9 bases from J, leaving 15 bases between. There are 15 residues in the CDR3. The CDR3 DNA sequence: TGTGCCACCAGCAGAGATAAGGGGGGAGGAAGGCCCCAGCATTTT. Translation: CATSRDKGGGRPQHF.

The chain joins TRBV12-5 to TRBJ1-1; no clear D. The CDR3 is 13 amino acids. Germline values: CDR1 LGHNT, CDR2 FRNRAP. Between the trimmed V and J ends, which lost 6 bases and 4 bases, there was a span of 12 bases. The CDR3 DNA sequence: TGTGCTAGTGGGGGCAGGATTTCCACTGAAGCTTTCTTT. It encodes CASGGRISTEAFF.

The chain employs TRBV5-1 and TRBJ2-1; TRBD2 is a possible D gene (6 bases). Germline CDR1 and CDR2: SGHRS and YFSETQ. The V and J ends lost 6 bases and 3 bases respectively, with 16 bases between them. The CDR3 is made up of 15 amino acids. The CDR3 loop reads CASNPGTGGYNEQFF. The DNA for the CDR3 is TGCGCCAGCAACCCGGGGACTGGGGGCTACAATGAGCAGTTCTTC.

This chain connects TRBV19 to TRBJ1-1; D is perhaps TRBD1 (6 bases). From germline, CDR1 is LNHDA and CDR2 SQIVND (reference sequence). This CDR3 is built from 13 residues. Trimming left V 5 bases short and J 4 bases short, with 11 bases between. The CDR3 sequence: CASSATGPTEAFF. CDR3 in DNA: TGTGCCAGTAGTGCTACAGGGCCCACTGAAGCTTTCTTT.

The genes are TRBV7-9 and TRBJ2-1, with a tentative D call TRBD2 (6 bases). Per the germline V gene, CDR1 is SEHNR and CDR2 is FQNEAQ (reference sequence). CDR3 length: 15 amino acids. V was pared by 1 base and J by 6 bases, with 13 bases between. CDR3 nucleotide sequence: TGTGCCAGCAGCTTAGAGGAGGCCGGGGGCAATGAGCAGTTCTTC. It specifies CASSLEEAGGNEQFF.

The J gene is TRBJ2-3, the V gene TRBV7-9; D is undetermined. This CDR3 comprises 16 residues. V was pared by 5 bases and J by 5 bases, with 20 bases between. CDR1 is SEHNR, CDR2 FQNEAQ, per germline (reference sequence). This CDR3 reads CASSRGAARTEDTQYF. CDR3 DNA: TGTGCCAGCAGCCGCGGCGCCGCGCGCACCGAAGATACGCAGTATTTT.

The chain uses TRBV5-1 and TRBJ2-7, with a weak D call TRBD1 (6 bases). The V gene lost 0 bases and the J gene lost 1 base, with 11 bases spanning the gap. Germline-derived CDR1 and CDR2 are SGHRS and YFSETQ. The CDR3 covers 15 residues. The CDR3 loop reads CASSLGYGQSYEQYF. DNA for the CDR3: TGCGCCAGCAGCTTGGGGTACGGACAGTCCTACGAGCAGTACTTC.

This clone is a singleton in its sample. This chain joins TRBV4-3 and TRBJ1-2; D is ambiguous. Looked up from germline, CDR1 is LGHNA and CDR2 is YSLEER. Trimming shortened V by 1 base and J by 3 bases, and 6 bases separated the two germline ends. This CDR3 spans 13 amino acids. In nucleotides, the CDR3 is TGCGCCAGCAGCCAAGCAACGGACTATGGCTACACCTTC. Protein product: CASSQATDYGYTF.

The V and J genes are TRBV5-6 and TRBJ2-2; TRBD1 matches 11 bases. The CDR3 extends over 16 amino acids. The J segment lost 7 bases and the V segment lost 4 bases, leaving 9 bases of the junction unmatched. CDR1 is SGHDT and CDR2 is YYEEEE in the germline V gene. The CDR3 protein is CASSTWTGGEGGELFF. DNA of the CDR3: TGTGCCAGCAGCACCTGGACAGGGGGCGAGGGCGGGGAGCTGTTTTTT.

The V and J genes are TRBV9 and TRBJ2-7, with 9 bases aligning to TRBD1. The germline V gene encodes CDR1 SGDLS and CDR2 YYNGEE. V lost 9 bases, J lost 2 bases, and 12 bases stayed unmatched. This CDR3 comprises 15 residues. The DNA for the CDR3 is TGTGCCACCAGTAAGATGACAGGGGGACCCTACGAGCAGTACTTC. This sequence encodes CATSKMTGGPYEQYF.

The chain combines TRBV6-1 with TRBJ2-5, with 7 bases aligning to TRBD1. The germline CDR1 and CDR2 sequences are MNHNS and SASEGT. V was clipped by 4 bases and J by 5 bases; unmatched bases: 10. This CDR3 is built from 15 residues. CDR3 in amino acids: CASSVTPGGAETQYF. CDR3 nucleotide sequence: TGTGCCAGCAGTGTAACCCCAGGGGGTGCGGAGACCCAGTACTTC.

This clone was seen more than once but under ten times. The V and J genes are TRBV4-1 and TRBJ2-2; 7 bases agree with TRBD2. CDR3 length equals 17 residues. Germline trimming cut 1 base from V and 1 base from J; bases unmatched to any gene: 6. Germline V gene lookup returns CDR1 MGHRA and CDR2 YSYEKL. In nucleotides, the CDR3 is TGCGCCAGCAGCCAAGTTCTAGCGGTCCTGAACACCGGGGAGCTGTTTTTT. The encoded protein is CASSQVLAVLNTGELFF.